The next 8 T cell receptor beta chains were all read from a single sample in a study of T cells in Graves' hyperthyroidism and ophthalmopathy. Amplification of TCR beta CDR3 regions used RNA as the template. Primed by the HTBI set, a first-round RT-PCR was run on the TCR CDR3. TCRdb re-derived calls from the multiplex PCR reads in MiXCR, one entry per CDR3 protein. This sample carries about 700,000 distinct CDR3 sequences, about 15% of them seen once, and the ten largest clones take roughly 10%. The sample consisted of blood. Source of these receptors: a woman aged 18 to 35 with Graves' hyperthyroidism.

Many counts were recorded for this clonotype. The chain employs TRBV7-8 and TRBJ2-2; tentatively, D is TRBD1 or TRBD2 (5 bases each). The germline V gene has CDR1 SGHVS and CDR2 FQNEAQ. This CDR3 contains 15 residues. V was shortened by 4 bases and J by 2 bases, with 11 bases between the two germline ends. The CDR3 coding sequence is TGTGCCAGCAGCTCGTGGGACCGAAACACCGGGGAGCTGTTTTTT. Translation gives CASSSWDRNTGELFF.

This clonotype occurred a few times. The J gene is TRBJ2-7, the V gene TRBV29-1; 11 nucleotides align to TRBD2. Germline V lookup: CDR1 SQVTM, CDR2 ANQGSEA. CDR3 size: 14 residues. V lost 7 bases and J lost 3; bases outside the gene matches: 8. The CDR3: CSACRGTSGYEQYF. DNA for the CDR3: TGCAGCGCCTGTCGGGGGACTAGCGGCTACGAGCAGTACTTC.

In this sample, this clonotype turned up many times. The CDR3 nucleotides read TGCAGCGTCCCGGGACAGGGTTATGAGCAGTTCTTC. This translates into CSVPGQGYEQFF. V usage is TRBV29-1 and J usage is TRBJ2-1, with TRBD1 identical over 9 bases. CDR3 length equals 12 residues. CDR1 and CDR2 from the germline V gene are SQVTM and ANQGSEA. With V trimmed by 6 bases and J by 8 bases, 5 bases remained unmatched.

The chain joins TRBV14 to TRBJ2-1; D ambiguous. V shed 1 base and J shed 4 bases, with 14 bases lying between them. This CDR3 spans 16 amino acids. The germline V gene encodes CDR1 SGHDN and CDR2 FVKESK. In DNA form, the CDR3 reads TGTGCCAGCAGCCAAGGGCACTCGACCGGATACAATGAGCAGTTCTTC. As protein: CASSQGHSTGYNEQFF.

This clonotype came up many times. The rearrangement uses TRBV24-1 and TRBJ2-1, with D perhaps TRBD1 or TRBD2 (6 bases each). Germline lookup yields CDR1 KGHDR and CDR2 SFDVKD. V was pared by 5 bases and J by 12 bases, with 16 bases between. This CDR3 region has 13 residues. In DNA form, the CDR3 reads TGTGCCACCAGTGCCGGGGGACACTTTGTGCAGTTCTTC. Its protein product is CATSAGGHFVQFF.

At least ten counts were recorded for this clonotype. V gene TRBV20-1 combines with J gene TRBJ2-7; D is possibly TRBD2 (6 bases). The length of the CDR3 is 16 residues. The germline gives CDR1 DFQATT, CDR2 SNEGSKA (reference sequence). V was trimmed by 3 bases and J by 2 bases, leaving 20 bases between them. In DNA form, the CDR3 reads TGCAGTGCTAGCCATACGTGGGATAGCGGACCCTACGAGCAGTACTTC. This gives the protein CSASHTWDSGPYEQYF.

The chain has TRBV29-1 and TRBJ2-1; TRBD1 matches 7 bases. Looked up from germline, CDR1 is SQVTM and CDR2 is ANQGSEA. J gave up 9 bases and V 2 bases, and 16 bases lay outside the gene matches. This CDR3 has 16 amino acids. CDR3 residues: CSVEYDRVYGISEQFF. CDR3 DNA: TGCAGCGTTGAATATGACAGGGTATATGGAATCAGTGAGCAGTTCTTC.

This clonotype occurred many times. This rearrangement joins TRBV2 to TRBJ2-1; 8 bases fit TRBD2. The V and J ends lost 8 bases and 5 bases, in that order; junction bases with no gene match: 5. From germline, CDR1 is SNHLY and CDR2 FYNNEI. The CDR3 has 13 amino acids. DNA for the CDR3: TGTGCCAGCGGGGGCGGGAGGAACAATGAGCAGTTCTTC. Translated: CASGGGRNNEQFF.